This T cell receptor beta chain appears in the sequencing data of a study of regulatory T cells in long-lasting Graves disease. Study observations and caveats: Gene preferences differed: TRBV28, TRBJ1-2, TRBJ2-5 in persistent cases.

Regarding time point: newly diagnosed GD, antithyroid drugs for less than 3 months. Following extraction of RNA from PBMCs, that RNA was used to make the TCR library. With 10 bases removed from V and 1 base from J, the gap between germline ends came to 10 bases. Germline V gene data show CDR1 as SGHRS and CDR2 as YFSETQ. The CDR3 totals 12 residues. This clonotype was counted between two and nine times. Antigen specificity is unknown. Researchers made TCR beta libraries by using iRepertoire HTBI primers and running Arm-PCR on CDR3 regions. TCRdb passed the multiplex PCR reads through MiXCR, listing each CDR3 protein once. The data show a few hundred thousand distinct CDR3 sequences, roughly 14% seen once. Separately, the same data were catalogued under a study of T cells in Graves' hyperthyroidism and ophthalmopathy.

The sample here was peripheral blood mononuclear cells (PBMCs), taken at new diagnosis, from a patient treated with antithyroid drugs. This TCR was sampled from a man aged 25-45 years with Graves disease. The V gene is TRBV5-1, the J gene TRBJ2-3; D not resolved. The CDR3 nucleotides read TGCGCCGGCACCCCAGGCACAGATACGCAGTATTTT. This translates into CAGTPGTDTQYF.